These T cell receptor beta chains were read from a single sample in a study of graft-versus-host responses after intestinal transplantation. Some clones are missing from TCRdb's copy, which holds only in-frame ones; the method was immunoSEQ multiplex PCR. The sample shows tens of thousands of clones, around nine tenths of them seen only once. Sequencing was performed on PBMCs, taken about 120 days after intestinal transplantation. These receptor sequences come from a human patient who received an intestinal transplant, so some T cells may come from the graft donor. CDR3s leave out the opening cysteine and the closing phenylalanine or tryptophan. The order of the fields is V gene, clone size, J gene, CDR3 protein. Expanded clones are given a class, and other clones once, few, many or no size at all.

v_gene: TRBV29-1
abundance: -
j_gene: TRBJ1-2
CDR3aa: SVTDRLNYGYT

v_gene: TRBV5-1
abundance: -
j_gene: TRBJ2-7
CDR3aa: ASSLPGGTYEQY

v_gene: TRBV5-1
abundance: once
j_gene: TRBJ2-7
CDR3aa: ASSTGQGTYEQY

v_gene: TRBV4-2
abundance: -
j_gene: TRBJ2-4
CDR3aa: ASSQRVIAGPENIQY

v_gene: TRBV18
abundance: -
j_gene: TRBJ2-7
CDR3aa: ASSPRARGVYEQY

v_gene: TRBV2
abundance: -
j_gene: TRBJ1-1
CDR3aa: ASTPDLISEAF

v_gene: TRBV10-1
abundance: -
j_gene: TRBJ2-5
CDR3aa: ASSEFSGGQETQY

v_gene: TRBV10-3
abundance: -
j_gene: TRBJ2-1
CDR3aa: ASAPGAYNEQF

v_gene: TRBV19
abundance: -
j_gene: TRBJ2-4
CDR3aa: ASSIGGEPKNIQY

v_gene: TRBV28
abundance: -
j_gene: TRBJ2-7
CDR3aa: ASNPRLADTYEQY

v_gene: TRBV6-5
abundance: -
j_gene: TRBJ1-1
CDR3aa: ASSWGRGTEAF

v_gene: TRBV18
abundance: -
j_gene: TRBJ1-1
CDR3aa: ASSDRQGRNTEAF

v_gene: TRBV11-1
abundance: -
j_gene: TRBJ2-7
CDR3aa: ASSLGLVWHEQY

v_gene: TRBV6-4
abundance: few
j_gene: TRBJ2-1
CDR3aa: ASSGLAGGGEQF

v_gene: TRBV18
abundance: -
j_gene: TRBJ1-2
CDR3aa: ASSPAGAGNYGYT

v_gene: TRBV5-4
abundance: -
j_gene: TRBJ2-1
CDR3aa: ASSLTGGGRIEQF

v_gene: TRBV28
abundance: -
j_gene: TRBJ1-4
CDR3aa: ASSLRMTVNEKLF

v_gene: TRBV4-1
abundance: -
j_gene: TRBJ2-7
CDR3aa: ASSQWIGWQVGPYEQY

v_gene: TRBV6-1
abundance: few
j_gene: TRBJ1-6
CDR3aa: ASNRDSDNSPLH

v_gene: TRBV27
abundance: -
j_gene: TRBJ2-1
CDR3aa: ASSLETSDNEQF

v_gene: TRBV5-4
abundance: -
j_gene: TRBJ2-1
CDR3aa: ASSLSEGFSYNEQF

v_gene: TRBV10-3
abundance: -
j_gene: TRBJ2-2
CDR3aa: AISKSGGRSGELF

v_gene: TRBV5-1
abundance: -
j_gene: TRBJ2-5
CDR3aa: ASSWRGGPETQY

v_gene: TRBV13
abundance: -
j_gene: TRBJ2-1
CDR3aa: ASSLGLAGGREQF

v_gene: TRBV28
abundance: -
j_gene: TRBJ1-1
CDR3aa: ASSRGTETEAF

v_gene: TRBV18
abundance: once
j_gene: TRBJ1-2
CDR3aa: ASSPPLGRGYT

v_gene: TRBV4-1
abundance: -
j_gene: TRBJ2-3
CDR3aa: ASSQVGVAGGPRADTQY

v_gene: TRBV29-1
abundance: -
j_gene: TRBJ1-1
CDR3aa: SVAPAGIGTEAF

v_gene: TRBV7-2
abundance: once
j_gene: TRBJ2-2
CDR3aa: ASSSGRTVEGNTGELF

v_gene: TRBV5-1
abundance: -
j_gene: TRBJ2-5
CDR3aa: ATSESGAPNTQY

v_gene: TRBV5-1
abundance: -
j_gene: TRBJ1-6
CDR3aa: ASSLLGHSPLH

v_gene: TRBV6-5
abundance: -
j_gene: TRBJ2-3
CDR3aa: ASSTSGNTDTQY

v_gene: TRBV5-4
abundance: -
j_gene: TRBJ1-2
CDR3aa: ASSLRGTGRGNYGYT

v_gene: TRBV6-6
abundance: -
j_gene: TRBJ2-7
CDR3aa: ASSYSRTGGIEQY

v_gene: TRBV28
abundance: -
j_gene: TRBJ1-2
CDR3aa: ASSLSGTVLYGYT

v_gene: TRBV2
abundance: -
j_gene: TRBJ2-1
CDR3aa: ASSENRQGTEQF

v_gene: TRBV29-1
abundance: -
j_gene: TRBJ1-5
CDR3aa: SVEAAGNLH

v_gene: TRBV27
abundance: -
j_gene: TRBJ1-5
CDR3aa: ASTMSDGNQPQH

v_gene: TRBV2
abundance: -
j_gene: TRBJ1-1
CDR3aa: ASSPLENTEAF

v_gene: TRBV11-2
abundance: once
j_gene: TRBJ2-1
CDR3aa: ASSFWTSGSNYEQF

v_gene: TRBV5-4
abundance: -
j_gene: TRBJ1-1
CDR3aa: ASSSAMGRTEAF

v_gene: TRBV6-1
abundance: -
j_gene: TRBJ2-2
CDR3aa: ASSAASGGVTGELF